A selection of T cell receptor beta chains follows, all from one sample in a study of T cells in Graves' hyperthyroidism and ophthalmopathy. TCRdb passed the multiplex PCR reads through MiXCR, listing each CDR3 protein once. The table records about 270,000 distinct CDR3 sequences, over 20% of them present only once. Material for sequencing was blood. The receptors here all came from a man between 25 and 39 years old with Graves' ophthalmopathy. Both conserved end residues are part of each CDR3. The order of the fields is D gene, V gene, clone size, J gene, CDR3 length, CDR3 DNA, CDR3 protein. D genes are given only for firm matches. Only some rows state a clone size, as once, few, many or a class for expanded clones.

>.|TRBV19|.|TRBJ1-2|15
TGTGCCAGTAGTATCTTAAGGAATTCTAACTATGGCTACACCTTC
CASSILRNSNYGYTF
>.|TRBV29-1|.|TRBJ1-1|10
TGCAGCGTCTCGCAGGCTGAAGCTTTCTTT
CSVSQAEAFF
>.|TRBV24-1|many|TRBJ2-5|14
TGTGCCACCAGTGATCCAAGGTCGGACAAGACCCAGTACTTC
CATSDPRSDKTQYF
>TRBD1|TRBV28|.|TRBJ1-3|14
TGTGCCAGCAGAGGTGACAGGGGACGAAACACCATATATTTT
CASRGDRGRNTIYF
>TRBD1|TRBV11-3|few|TRBJ2-5|16
TGTGCCAGCAGCTTAGGGGGACAGGGGTTCCAAGAGACCCAGTACTTC
CASSLGGQGFQETQYF
>TRBD2|TRBV28|many|TRBJ2-7|14
TGTGCCAGCAGTTTTGGCGGGAGGGCCTACGAGCAGTACTTC
CASSFGGRAYEQYF
>.|TRBV2|.|TRBJ1-6|14
TGTGCCAGCAGTGAGAGCAGGGGTAATTCACCCCTCCACTTT
CASSESRGNSPLHF
>.|TRBV10-3|.|TRBJ1-1|14
TGTGCCATCATGTCGCCAAGGGGGAGCACTGAAGCTTTCTTT
CAIMSPRGSTEAFF
>.|TRBV29-1|many|TRBJ2-1|15
TGCAGCGCCCAAGACCCCGGGACACCGCGCGATGAGCAGTTCTTC
CSAQDPGTPRDEQFF
>TRBD1|TRBV2|.|TRBJ1-2|13
TGTGCCACCACACAGGGGAGGTATGATGGCTACACCTTC
CATTQGRYDGYTF
>.|TRBV12-5|.|TRBJ1-1|16
TGTGCTAGTGGACACCTGCGGGACTTCACGAACACTGAAGCTTTCTTT
CASGHLRDFTNTEAFF
>.|TRBV28|many|TRBJ2-3|15
TGTGCCAGCAGTTTCCCCCAGACTTCATTAGATACGCAGTATTTT
CASSFPQTSLDTQYF
>.|TRBV7-8|many|TRBJ1-1|15
TGTGCCAGCAGCTCTACCGGCGGGGCAGTGACTGAAGCTTTCTTT
CASSSTGGAVTEAFF
>TRBD1|TRBV11-2|many|TRBJ1-4|15
TGTGCCAGCAGCCTGACAGGGGGCGCGAATGAAAAACTGTTTTTT
CASSLTGGANEKLFF
>.|TRBV3-1|.|TRBJ2-4|11
TGTGCCAGCAGCCAAGAATACATTCAGTACTTC
CASSQEYIQYF
>.|TRBV5-1|.|TRBJ2-2|17
TGCGCCAGCAGCCGCGGCGGCGAAGTATCGAACACCGGGGAGCTGTTTTTT
CASSRGGEVSNTGELFF
>TRBD1|TRBV27|many|TRBJ1-5|16
TGTGCCAGCAGTCAGACCGGGACAGTCGGGAATCAGCCCCAGCATTTT
CASSQTGTVGNQPQHF
>.|TRBV5-1|.|TRBJ1-1|15
TGCGCCAGCAGCTTGGTAGCGACGGCGAACACTGAAGCTTTCTTT
CASSLVATANTEAFF
>.|TRBV5-1|.|TRBJ2-1|15
TGCGCCAGCAGCTTGGTCGGGACCGCCTACAATGAGCAGTTCTTC
CASSLVGTAYNEQFF
>TRBD2|TRBV6-2/TRBV6-3|.|TRBJ2-5|15
TGTGCCAGCAGTTATAGTACCGGGAGGGCAGAGACCCAGTACTTC
CASSYSTGRAETQYF
>TRBD1|TRBV7-9|few|TRBJ2-7|14
TGTGCCAGCAGCCTGGCGGGACAGGTCTACGAGCAGTGCTTC
CASSLAGQVYEQCF
>TRBD2|TRBV12-3/TRBV12-4|many|TRBJ2-5|18
TGTGCCAGCACCCGCGGAGGAGCGGGAGGGCCGGCATGGGAGACCCAGTACTTC
CASTRGGAGGPAWETQYF